Below, 32 T cell receptor beta chains from the same sample are listed, as sequenced in a study of blood T cells in healthy people across ages. A second PCR, run for about 7 to 11 cycles, used a sample-barcoded 5' primer plus a J-beta primer mix. One entry per CDR3 protein, called by TCRdb with MiXCR from the 5' RACE reads. The table records 1.5 million to 2 million distinct CDR3 sequences, about 39% of them present only once. Sequencing was performed on blood. These receptors all stem from a human donor in good health.

CDR3 sequence: CSSATTAYSNQPQHF. As DNA, the CDR3 is TGCAGCTCGGCGACAACCGCATATAGCAATCAGCCCCAGCATTTT. The chain couples TRBV29-1 to TRBJ1-5, with D unresolved. V gave up 8 bases and J gave up 0 bases, with 17 bases separating them. Germline lookup yields CDR1 SQVTM and CDR2 ANQGSEA. The CDR3 has 15 residues.

This clonotype has only a few counts. This chain connects TRBV6-1 to TRBJ2-2, with a tentative D call TRBD2 (6 bases). The CDR3 has 16 residues. The V gene lost 0 bases and the J gene lost 6 bases, with 14 bases spanning the gap. The germline V gene has CDR1 MNHNS and CDR2 SASEGT. CDR3 sequence: CASSEATGRRAGELFF. CDR3 nucleotides: TGTGCCAGCAGTGAAGCGACGGGGAGGAGAGCCGGGGAGCTGTTTTTT.

The table lists this clonotype with a few counts. The rearrangement links TRBV4-2 to TRBJ2-1, with TRBD1 identical over 7 bases. Germline lookup yields CDR1 LGHNA and CDR2 YNFKEQ. With V trimmed by 4 bases and J by 6 bases, 12 bases remained unmatched. The CDR3 consists of 16 residues. CDR3 protein: CASSPDNRGTGNEQFF. Here the CDR3 DNA reads TGTGCCAGCAGCCCTGATAACAGGGGAACGGGCAATGAGCAGTTCTTC.

This clonotype was counted ten times or more. The rearrangement joins TRBV18 to TRBJ2-4; possibly TRBD1 or TRBD2 for D (6 bases each). The V gene lost 8 bases and the J gene lost 12 bases, with 17 bases spanning the gap. The CDR3 is 12 residues long. The germline V gene encodes CDR1 KGHSH and CDR2 LQKENI. The CDR3 loop reads CASGVDRTTQYF. The CDR3 coding sequence is TGTGCCAGCGGTGTTGACAGGACTACTCAGTACTTC.

This clonotype was recorded a few times. The rearrangement uses TRBV7-2 and TRBJ1-2, with 8 bases identical to TRBD1. V lost 4 bases to trimming and J lost 8 bases; unmatched junction nucleotides: 9. The germline V gene encodes CDR1 SGHTA and CDR2 FQGNSA. The CDR3 sequence is 14 residues long. Here the CDR3 reads CASSSRTGQKGYTF. Written as DNA, the CDR3 is TGTGCCAGCAGCTCCCGGACAGGGCAAAAGGGCTACACCTTC.

The CDR3 is CASSFAGWGETRYF. The CDR3 DNA reads TGTGCCAGCAGCTTTGCGGGATGGGGTGAGACCCGGTACTTC. The chain links TRBV7-9 to TRBJ2-7, with a weak D call TRBD2 (6 bases). The CDR3 totals 14 residues. Trimming removed 3 bases from V and 12 bases from J, with 21 bases in between. In germline, CDR1 is SEHNR, CDR2 FQNEAQ (reference sequence).

This clonotype was counted a few times. J is TRBJ2-1 and V is TRBV7-3; 9 nucleotides align to TRBD2. The CDR3 length is 16 residues. The junction had 3 bases not matched to a gene; V was cut back by 1 base and J by 2 bases. Per germline, CDR1 SGHTA and CDR2 FQGTGA. As DNA, the CDR3 is TGTGCCAGCAGCTTAAATAGCGGGGGCCCCTACAATGAGCAGTTCTTC. Its protein is CASSLNSGGPYNEQFF.

This clonotype was seen a handful of times. The CDR3 DNA follows: TGTGCCAGCAGACCGACAGGGGAGCGCGGCTACACCTTC. It encodes CASRPTGERGYTF. This chain uses TRBV6-5 with TRBJ1-2; 8 positions agree with TRBD1. The CDR3 loop spans 13 amino acids. Germline V gives CDR1 MNHEY, CDR2 SVGAGI. V lost 6 bases and J lost 8; bases outside the gene matches: 8.

The chain carries TRBV7-2 and TRBJ2-1; 10 positions match TRBD1. The CDR3 sequence is 16 residues long. Trimming removed 0 bases from V and 3 bases from J; junction bases left unmatched: 2. Germline V lookup: CDR1 SGHTA, CDR2 FQGNSA. The CDR3, as DNA: TGTGCCAGCAGCTTAGCGAGGGACAGGGGCTACAATGAGCAGTTCTTC. Amino acids: CASSLARDRGYNEQFF.

The chain is built from TRBV20-1 and TRBJ2-6; D gene uncertain. The V and J ends lost 1 base and 0 bases respectively, with 7 bases between them. This CDR3 is 15 amino acids long. CDR1 and CDR2 (germline): DFQATT, SNEGSKA (reference sequence). Here the CDR3 reads CSARVRSSGANVLTF. For the CDR3, the DNA is TGCAGTGCTAGAGTGAGGTCCTCTGGGGCCAACGTCCTGACTTTC.

This clonotype was detected a few times. This rearrangement joins TRBV4-1 to TRBJ1-5; no clear D. This CDR3 is built from 16 residues. Germline-derived CDR1 and CDR2 are MGHRA and YSYEKL. Trimming cost V 3 bases and J 0 bases, with 12 bases left between them. For the CDR3, the DNA is TGCGCCAGCAGCCATCTAGCCACCGCTAGCAATCAGCCCCAGCATTTT. This codes for CASSHLATASNQPQHF.

The sample holds a few counts of this clonotype. The chain has TRBV7-2 and TRBJ2-5, with D possibly being TRBD2 (6 bases). This CDR3 contains 14 residues. V was cut by 2 bases and J by 2 bases, with 9 bases left in between. The germline V gene encodes CDR1 SGHTA and CDR2 FQGNSA. CDR3 nucleotides: TGTGCCAGCAGCTTATCTGCGGGGCAAGAGACCCAGTACTTC. Translating gives CASSLSAGQETQYF.

This clonotype was counted between two and nine times. The chain recombines TRBV4-3 with TRBJ2-3; D uncertain. CDR3 length equals 15 residues. Germline lookup yields CDR1 LGHNA and CDR2 YSLEER. The V end lost 0 bases, the J end lost 3 bases, and 10 bases lay between the germline ends. The CDR3 sequence is CASSQEELRTDTQYF. The CDR3 bases are TGCGCCAGCAGCCAAGAGGAGTTGAGAACAGATACGCAGTATTTT.

Many counts were recorded for this clonotype. V is TRBV12-3 or TRBV12-4 and J is TRBJ1-2; 7 nucleotides align to TRBD1. There are 13 residues in the CDR3. Losses at the gene ends were 4 bases for V and 8 bases for J; bases not matched to a gene: 7. CDR3 amino acids: CASSSQTGQGYTF. In DNA, the CDR3 is TGTGCCAGCAGTTCCCAGACAGGGCAAGGCTACACCTTC.

V gene TRBV4-3 combines with J gene TRBJ1-2, with D tentatively TRBD1 (6 bases). Germline V gene data show CDR1 as LGHNA and CDR2 as YSLEER. The V end was cut by 4 bases, the J end by 0 bases, with 12 bases between. The CDR3 spans 15 residues. The CDR3 protein is CASSLSRQANYGYTF. CDR3 sequence (DNA): TGCGCCAGCAGCCTCTCCCGACAGGCTAACTATGGCTACACCTTC.

This clonotype turned up a few times. CDR3 DNA sequence: TGCGCCAGCAGCCTCGGGTTGGAGGATGAAGCTTTCTTT. Its protein is CASSLGLEDEAFF. The chain has TRBV4-3 and TRBJ1-1; D not certain. V was trimmed by 4 bases and J by 7 bases, leaving 13 bases between them. Per the germline V gene, CDR1 is LGHNA and CDR2 is YSLEER. The length of the CDR3 is 13 residues.

The chain links TRBV3-1 to TRBJ1-2; D gene ambiguous. Per the germline V gene, CDR1 is LGHDT and CDR2 is YNNKEL (reference sequence). The CDR3 length is 12 residues. V was trimmed by 0 bases and J by 10 bases, leaving 9 bases between them. The CDR3 here is CASSQDPRFYTF. In nucleotides, the CDR3 is TGTGCCAGCAGCCAAGATCCGCGATTCTACACCTTC. The full variable domain, completed using reference TRBV3-1 and TRBJ1-2, is DTAVSQTPKYLVTQMGNDKSIKCEQNLGHDTMYWYKQDSKKFLKIMFSYNNKELIINETVPNRFSPKSPDKAHLNLHINSLELGDSAVYFCASSQDPRFYTFGSGTRLTVV.

The chain recombines TRBV29-1 with TRBJ1-1; no firm D call. CDR1 and CDR2 from the germline V gene are SQVTM and ANQGSEA. Trimming took 7 bases from V and 4 from J, leaving 10 bases between them. The CDR3 has 11 residues. DNA for the CDR3: TGCAGCGGGTCCCGGGGCACTGAAGCTTTCTTT. This gives the protein CSGSRGTEAFF.

The chain uses TRBV29-1 and TRBJ2-7; the match to TRBD1 covers 7 bases. CDR3 length: 15 residues. After removal of 0 bases from V and 0 bases from J, the junction contained 5 bases not matched to a gene. Germline V gives CDR1 SQVTM, CDR2 ANQGSEA. Here the CDR3 DNA reads TGCAGCGTTGAAGAGGGACAGAAAAACTCCTACGAGCAGTACTTC. Amino acid sequence: CSVEEGQKNSYEQYF.

The V and J genes are TRBV4-3 and TRBJ2-1; D may correspond to TRBD1 or TRBD2 (5 bases each). V was cut by 0 bases and J by 4 bases, with 16 bases left in between. The CDR3 contains 17 residues. Looked up from germline, CDR1 is LGHNA and CDR2 is YSLEER. CDR3 DNA sequence: TGCGCCAGCAGCCAAGACCCTGGGCAGGGACGGTACAATGAGCAGTTCTTC. This encodes CASSQDPGQGRYNEQFF.

There are a few counts of this clonotype. V usage is TRBV12-3 or TRBV12-4 and J usage is TRBJ2-5, with D maybe TRBD2 (6 bases). Trimming left V 6 bases short and J 5 bases short, with 19 bases between. This CDR3 spans 15 amino acids. CDR3: CASSPPMSSAETQYF. CDR3 coding DNA: TGTGCCAGCAGCCCCCCCATGTCTAGCGCGGAGACCCAGTACTTC.

This chain uses TRBV4-3 with TRBJ1-1, with no clear D. In germline, CDR1 is LGHNA, CDR2 YSLEER. V lost 3 bases, J lost 7 bases, and 18 bases lay in between. CDR3 length: 15 residues. Here the CDR3 DNA reads TGCGCCAGCAGCCAGTTCGAAGGATCCCTTCTTGAAGCTTTCTTT. Amino acids: CASSQFEGSLLEAFF.

This clonotype has only a few counts. The gene calls are TRBV7-6 and TRBJ1-1; D is uncertain. Germline V lookup: CDR1 SGHVS, CDR2 FNYEAQ. V lost 3 bases, J lost 0 bases, and 11 bases lay in between. This CDR3 has 15 amino acids. CDR3 amino acids: CASSLESDLNTEAFF. CDR3 bases: TGTGCCAGCAGCTTGGAGTCGGACCTGAACACTGAAGCTTTCTTT.

This clonotype was detected only a few times. The J gene is TRBJ2-1, the V gene TRBV4-1; 10 bases match TRBD2. Germline trimming cut 3 bases from V and 0 bases from J; bases unmatched to any gene: 5. CDR1 and CDR2 from the germline V gene are MGHRA and YSYEKL. The CDR3 is made up of 17 amino acids. CDR3 sequence reads: CASSHRTSGDSYNEQFF. CDR3 in DNA: TGCGCCAGCAGCCACAGGACTAGCGGAGACTCCTACAATGAGCAGTTCTTC.

Only one count was recorded for this clonotype. The rearrangement joins TRBV20-1 to TRBJ1-6; D gene unclear. V was cut by 4 bases and J by 5 bases, with 9 bases left in between. Looked up from germline, CDR1 is DFQATT and CDR2 is SNEGSKA (reference sequence). The CDR3 length is 13 residues. CDR3 region: CSAIGQNNSPLHF. In DNA form, the CDR3 reads TGCAGTGCTATTGGGCAGAATAATTCACCCCTCCACTTT.

This clonotype has more than one count but fewer than ten. The chain combines TRBV20-1 with TRBJ2-5; D remains unclear. This CDR3 is 11 amino acids long. The V gene lost 5 bases and the J gene lost 5 bases, with 9 bases spanning the gap. Per the germline V gene, CDR1 is DFQATT and CDR2 is SNEGSKA (reference sequence). The CDR3 is CSAQKRETQYF. The CDR3 DNA reads TGCAGTGCTCAAAAACGGGAGACCCAGTACTTC.

This clonotype has a single count. The chain uses TRBV12-3 or TRBV12-4 and TRBJ1-3; D remains ambiguous. This CDR3 has 14 residues. V lost 2 bases, J lost 3 bases, and 8 bases lay in between. DNA of the CDR3: TGTGCCAGCAGTTTACGAGTCAATGGAAACACCATATATTTT. This sequence encodes CASSLRVNGNTIYF.

The chain is built from TRBV20-1 and TRBJ2-5; D may be TRBD1 or TRBD2 (5 bases each). The CDR3 sequence is 14 residues long. Germline-derived CDR1 and CDR2 are DFQATT and SNEGSKA (reference sequence). The germline V and J ends were trimmed by 0 bases and 3 bases, with 11 bases remaining between them. CDR3 loop: CSARDFRGEETQYF. The CDR3 coding sequence is TGCAGTGCTAGAGATTTCAGAGGGGAAGAGACCCAGTACTTC.

V and J are TRBV4-1 and TRBJ2-1; 9 nucleotides align to TRBD2. The trim removed 0 bases at V and 3 bases at J, leaving 6 bases unmatched. The germline V gene encodes CDR1 MGHRA and CDR2 YSYEKL. CDR3 length: 17 residues. This chain's CDR3 is CASSQDAAGGYYNEQFF. Here the CDR3 DNA reads TGCGCCAGCAGCCAAGATGCGGCGGGGGGGTACTACAATGAGCAGTTCTTC.

The chain couples TRBV18 to TRBJ1-5; TRBD1 matches at 8 bases. V shed 4 bases and J 4 bases; nucleotides not matched to a gene: 6. The CDR3 sequence is 15 residues long. Germline V lookup: CDR1 KGHSH, CDR2 LQKENI. This CDR3 reads CASSLLTGDNQPQHF. CDR3 DNA sequence: TGTGCCAGCTCACTACTGACAGGGGATAATCAGCCCCAGCATTTT.

V usage is TRBV12-3 or TRBV12-4 and J usage is TRBJ1-5; TRBD1 is a possible D gene (5 bases). V lost 2 bases and J 0 bases, leaving 20 bases between the germline ends. CDR3 length: 19 residues. CDR3 amino acids: CASSLFPAQGEDSNQPQHF. CDR3 DNA: TGTGCCAGCAGTTTATTTCCCGCCCAGGGTGAGGATAGCAATCAGCCCCAGCATTTT.

The chain joins TRBV11-2 to TRBJ2-7, with D perhaps given as TRBD1 or TRBD2 (7 bases each). In germline, CDR1 is SGHAT, CDR2 FQNNGV. The CDR3 runs to 16 residues. Deletions cut 5 bases from V and 0 bases from J, with 17 bases between. In DNA, the CDR3 is TGTGCCAGCAGCCCCTTCAGGGGGGGGAGCTCCTACGAGCAGTACTTC. Its translation: CASSPFRGGSSYEQYF.